This TCR beta chain is drawn from a study of shared clonotypes between healthy human individuals. Study-level findings and limits: Rarefaction showed sorted-subset sequencing was incomplete despite large depth. Donor clonotype sharing was expected to depend on sequencing depth.

Here immunoSEQ multiplex PCR was the method, and the copy in TCRdb shows in-frame clones only, minus some. Of more than 1 million clones listed, approximately 80% are singletons. For this clone: Its antigen is unknown.

The specimen sequenced was memory CD4+ T cells from PBMCs. This sample's subset: CD45RA-negative fraction. The clonotype comes from a man between 18 and 29 years old in good health. Some clones in this sample may be carry-over from other donors' samples.

CDR3 nucleotide sequence: TGTGCCAGCAGTCCAGCCTGGGACAGAGCAGCCAACAATGAGCAGTTCTTC. This codes for CASSPAWDRAANNEQFF. The J gene is TRBJ2-1, the V gene TRBV28, with 7 bases lining up with TRBD1. The CDR3 is 17 amino acids. The V and J ends lost 5 bases and 5 bases, in that order; junction bases with no gene match: 15. The germline V gene has CDR1 MDHEN and CDR2 SYDVKM. The full variable domain, in which reference TRBV28 and TRBJ2-1 provide the parts outside the CDR3, is DVKVTQSSRYLVKRTGEKVFLECVQDMDHENMFWYRQDPGLGLRLIYFSYDVKMKEKGDIPEGYSVSREKKERFSLILESASTNQTSMYLCASSPAWDRAANNEQFFGPGTRLTVL.